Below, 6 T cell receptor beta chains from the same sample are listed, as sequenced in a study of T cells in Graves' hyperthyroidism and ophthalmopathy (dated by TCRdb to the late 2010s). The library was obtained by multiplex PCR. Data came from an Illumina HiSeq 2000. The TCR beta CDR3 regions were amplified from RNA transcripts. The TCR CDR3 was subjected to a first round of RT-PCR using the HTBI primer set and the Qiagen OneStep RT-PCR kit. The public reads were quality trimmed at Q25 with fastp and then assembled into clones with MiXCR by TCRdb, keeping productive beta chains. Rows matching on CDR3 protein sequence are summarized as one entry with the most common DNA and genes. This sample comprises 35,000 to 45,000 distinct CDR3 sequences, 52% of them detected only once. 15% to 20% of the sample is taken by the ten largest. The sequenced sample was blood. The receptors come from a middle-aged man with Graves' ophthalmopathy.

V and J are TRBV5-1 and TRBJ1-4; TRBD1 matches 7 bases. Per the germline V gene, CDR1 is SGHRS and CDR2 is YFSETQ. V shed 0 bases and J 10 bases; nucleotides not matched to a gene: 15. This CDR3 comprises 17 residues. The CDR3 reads CASSLDPRGRGSGKLFF. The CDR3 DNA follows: TGCGCCAGCAGCTTGGACCCCAGGGGCAGGGGGAGTGGAAAACTGTTTTTT. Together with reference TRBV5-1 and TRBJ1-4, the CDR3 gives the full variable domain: KAGVTQTPRYLIKTRGQQVTLSCSPISGHRSVSWYQQTPGQGLQFLFEYFSETQRNKGNFPGRFSGRQFSNSRSEMNVSTLELGDSALYLCASSLDPRGRGSGKLFFGSGTQLSVL.

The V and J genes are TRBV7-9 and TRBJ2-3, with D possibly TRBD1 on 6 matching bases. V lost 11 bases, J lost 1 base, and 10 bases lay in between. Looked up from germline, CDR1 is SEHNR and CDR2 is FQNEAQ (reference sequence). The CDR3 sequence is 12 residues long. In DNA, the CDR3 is TGTGCCTGGGCAGGGGGCACAGATACGCAGTATTTT. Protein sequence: CAWAGGTDTQYF.

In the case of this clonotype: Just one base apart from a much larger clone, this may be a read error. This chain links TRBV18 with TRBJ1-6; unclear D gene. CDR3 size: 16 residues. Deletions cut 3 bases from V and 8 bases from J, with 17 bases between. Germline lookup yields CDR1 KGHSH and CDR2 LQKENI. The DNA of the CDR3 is TGTGCCAGCTCACCTATTGCGGAGGGCGCCGATTCACCCCTCCACTTT. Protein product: CASSPIAEGADSPLHF. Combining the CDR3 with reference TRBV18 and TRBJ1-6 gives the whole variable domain NAGVMQNPRHLVRRRGQEARLRCSPMKGHSHVYWYRQLPEEGLKFMVYLQKENIIDESGMPKERFSAEFPKEGPSILRIQQVVRGDSAAYFCASSPIAEGADSPLHFGNGTRLTVT.

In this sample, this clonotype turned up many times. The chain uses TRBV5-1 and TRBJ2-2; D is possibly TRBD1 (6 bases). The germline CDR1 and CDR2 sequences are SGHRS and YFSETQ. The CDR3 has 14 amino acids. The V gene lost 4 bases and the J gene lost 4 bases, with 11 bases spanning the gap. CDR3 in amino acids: CASSLTGTTGELFF. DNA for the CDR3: TGCGCCAGCAGCCTTACAGGGACCACCGGGGAGCTGTTTTTT.

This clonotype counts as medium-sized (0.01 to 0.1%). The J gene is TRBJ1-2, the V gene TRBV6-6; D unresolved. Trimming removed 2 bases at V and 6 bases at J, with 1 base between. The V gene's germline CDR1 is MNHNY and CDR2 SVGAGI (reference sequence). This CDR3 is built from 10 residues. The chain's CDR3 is CASSYDGYTF. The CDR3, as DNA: TGTGCCAGCAGTTACGATGGCTACACCTTC.

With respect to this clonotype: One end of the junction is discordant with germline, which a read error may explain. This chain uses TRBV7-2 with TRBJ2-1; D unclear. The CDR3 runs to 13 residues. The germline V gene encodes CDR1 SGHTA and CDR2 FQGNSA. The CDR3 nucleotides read TGTGCCAGCAGTCAGGCCCTGGGCAATCAGCAGTTCTTC. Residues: CASSQALGNQQFF.